The clone carrying this TCR beta chain turned up a few times. Its antigen is as yet unknown. Sample-barcoded 5' priming and a J-beta primer mix drove a second PCR of roughly 7 to 11 cycles. TCRdb used MiXCR to reprocess the 5' RACE reads, holding one entry per CDR3 protein. The sample has approximately 290,000 distinct CDR3 sequences; 25% to 30% are singletons. The germline V and J ends were trimmed by 0 bases and 3 bases, with 8 bases remaining between them. Germline loops: CDR1 LNHNV, CDR2 YYDKDF (reference sequence). The CDR3 totals 14 residues. This record belongs to a study of blood T cells in healthy people across ages. Study conclusions and caveats: Age showed a roughly linear inverse relationship with TCR beta diversity per million T cells.

This chain links TRBV15 with TRBJ1-2, with D uncertain. The origin of this receptor is a woman in her seventies in good health. Sequencing used blood. The CDR3 DNA sequence: TGTGCCACCAGCAGAGATCGTCGGGACTATGGCTACACCTTC. Encoded protein: CATSRDRRDYGYTF.